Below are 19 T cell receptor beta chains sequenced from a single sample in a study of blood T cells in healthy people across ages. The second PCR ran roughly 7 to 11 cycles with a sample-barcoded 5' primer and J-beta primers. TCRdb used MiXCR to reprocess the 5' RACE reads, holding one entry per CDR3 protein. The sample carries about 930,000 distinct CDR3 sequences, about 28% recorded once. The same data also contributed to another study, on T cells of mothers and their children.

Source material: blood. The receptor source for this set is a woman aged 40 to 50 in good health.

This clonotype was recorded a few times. Here the CDR3 DNA reads TGCGCCAGCAGCCAATTTACTAGCGGGGGAACAGATACGCAGTATTTT. Translating it yields CASSQFTSGGTDTQYF. The genes are TRBV4-1 and TRBJ2-3; 11 bases align to TRBD2. V lost 2 bases, J lost 3 bases, and 4 bases stayed unmatched. From germline, CDR1 is MGHRA and CDR2 YSYEKL. This CDR3 comprises 16 residues.

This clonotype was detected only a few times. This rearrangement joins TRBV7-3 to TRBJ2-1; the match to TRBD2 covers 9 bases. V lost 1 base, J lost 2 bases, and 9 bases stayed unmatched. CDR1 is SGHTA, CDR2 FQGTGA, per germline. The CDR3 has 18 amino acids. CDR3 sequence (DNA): TGTGCCAGCAGCTTAAACCCCCCTAGCGGGGTAGCCTACAATGAGCAGTTCTTC. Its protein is CASSLNPPSGVAYNEQFF. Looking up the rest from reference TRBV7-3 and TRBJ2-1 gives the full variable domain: GAGVSQTPSNKVTEKGKYVELRCDPISGHTALYWYRQSLGQGPEFLIYFQGTGAADDSGLPNDRFFAVRPEGSVSTLKIQRTERGDSAVYLCASSLNPPSGVAYNEQFFGPGTRLTVL.

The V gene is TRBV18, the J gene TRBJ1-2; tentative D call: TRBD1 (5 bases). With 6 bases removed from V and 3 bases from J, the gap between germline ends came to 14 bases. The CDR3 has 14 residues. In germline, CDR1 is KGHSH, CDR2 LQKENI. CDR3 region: CASSPKGLDYGYTF. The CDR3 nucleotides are TGTGCCAGCTCCCCAAAGGGACTGGACTATGGCTACACCTTC. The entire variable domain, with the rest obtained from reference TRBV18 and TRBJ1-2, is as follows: NAGVMQNPRHLVRRRGQEARLRCSPMKGHSHVYWYRQLPEEGLKFMVYLQKENIIDESGMPKERFSAEFPKEGPSILRIQQVVRGDSAAYFCASSPKGLDYGYTFGSGTRLTVV.

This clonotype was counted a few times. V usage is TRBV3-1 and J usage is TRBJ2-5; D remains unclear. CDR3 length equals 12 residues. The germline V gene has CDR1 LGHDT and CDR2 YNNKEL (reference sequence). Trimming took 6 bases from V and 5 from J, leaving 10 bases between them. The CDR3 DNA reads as TGTGCCAGCAGGGTTAATGAGGAGACCCAGTACTTC. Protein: CASRVNEETQYF.

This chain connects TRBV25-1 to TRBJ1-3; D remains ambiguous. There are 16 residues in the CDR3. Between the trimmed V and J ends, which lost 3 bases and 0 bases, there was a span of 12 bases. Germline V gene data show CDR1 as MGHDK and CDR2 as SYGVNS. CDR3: CASSDPGSRSGNTIYF. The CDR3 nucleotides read TGTGCCAGCAGTGACCCCGGGAGTCGCTCTGGAAACACCATATATTTT. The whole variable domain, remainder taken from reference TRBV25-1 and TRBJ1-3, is EADIYQTPRYLVIGTGKKITLECSQTMGHDKMYWYQQDPGMELHLIHYSYGVNSTEKGDLSSESTVSRIRTEHFPLTLESARPSHTSQYLCASSDPGSRSGNTIYFGEGSWLTVV.

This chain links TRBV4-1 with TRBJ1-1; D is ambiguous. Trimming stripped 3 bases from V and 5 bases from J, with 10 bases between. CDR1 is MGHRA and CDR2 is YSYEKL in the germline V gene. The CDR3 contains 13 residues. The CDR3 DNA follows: TGCGCCAGCAGCCATGGCCCCGGGACTGAAGCTTTCTTT. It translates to CASSHGPGTEAFF.

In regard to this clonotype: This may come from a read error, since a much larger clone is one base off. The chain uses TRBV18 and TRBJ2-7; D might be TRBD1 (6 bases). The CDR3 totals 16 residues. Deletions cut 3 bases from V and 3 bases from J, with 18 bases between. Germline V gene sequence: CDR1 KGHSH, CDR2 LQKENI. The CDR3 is CASSPGQGHGYYEQYF. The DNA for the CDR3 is TGTGCCAGCTCACCCGGTCAGGGGCATGGCTACTACGAGCAGTACTTC.

CDR3 DNA sequence: TGTGCCAGCAGTAATAGCGGCTCCTACAATGGGCAGTACTTC. Its protein is CASSNSGSYNGQYF. The J gene is TRBJ2-1, the V gene TRBV12-3 or TRBV12-4, with D possibly matching TRBD2 (6 bases). The J call could be wrong; TRBJ2-7 is a better fit for the DNA end. The CDR3 has 14 amino acids.

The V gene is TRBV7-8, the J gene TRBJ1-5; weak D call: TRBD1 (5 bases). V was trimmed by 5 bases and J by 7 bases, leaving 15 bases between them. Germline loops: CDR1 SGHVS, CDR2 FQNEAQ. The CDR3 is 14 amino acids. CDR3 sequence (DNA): TGTGCCAGCAGCAACCGGGACCGAAGCCAGCCCCAGCATTTT. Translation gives CASSNRDRSQPQHF.

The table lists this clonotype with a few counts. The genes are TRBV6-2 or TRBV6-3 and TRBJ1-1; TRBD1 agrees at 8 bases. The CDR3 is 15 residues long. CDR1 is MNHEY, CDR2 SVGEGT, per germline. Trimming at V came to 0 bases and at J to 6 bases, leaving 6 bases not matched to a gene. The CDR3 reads CASSYSGRGLAEAFF. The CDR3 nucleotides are TGTGCCAGCAGTTACTCCGGCAGGGGGCTTGCTGAAGCTTTCTTT.

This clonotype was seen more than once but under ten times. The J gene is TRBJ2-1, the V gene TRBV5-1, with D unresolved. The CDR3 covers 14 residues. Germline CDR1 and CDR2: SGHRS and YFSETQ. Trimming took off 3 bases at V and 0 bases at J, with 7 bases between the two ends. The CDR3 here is CASSYSSSYNEQFF. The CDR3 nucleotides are TGCGCCAGCAGCTACTCTAGCTCCTACAATGAGCAGTTCTTC.

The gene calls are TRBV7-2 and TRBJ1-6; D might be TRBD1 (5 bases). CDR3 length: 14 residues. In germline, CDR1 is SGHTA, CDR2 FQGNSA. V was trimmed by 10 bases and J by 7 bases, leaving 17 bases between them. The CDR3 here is CATGGVARNSPLHF. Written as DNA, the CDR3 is TGTGCCACGGGAGGGGTGGCCAGAAATTCACCCCTCCACTTT.

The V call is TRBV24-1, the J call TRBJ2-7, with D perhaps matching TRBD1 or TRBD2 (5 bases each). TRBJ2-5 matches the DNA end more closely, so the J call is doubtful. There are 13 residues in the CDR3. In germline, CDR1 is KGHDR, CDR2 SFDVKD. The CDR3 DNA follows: TGTGCCACCAGTGAACCGGGGCGAGAGACCCAGTACTTC. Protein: CATSEPGRETQYF.

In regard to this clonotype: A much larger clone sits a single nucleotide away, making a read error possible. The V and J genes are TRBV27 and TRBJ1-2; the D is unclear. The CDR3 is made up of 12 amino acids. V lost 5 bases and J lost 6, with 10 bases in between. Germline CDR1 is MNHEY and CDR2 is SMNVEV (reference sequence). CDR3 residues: CASSDRAHGYTF. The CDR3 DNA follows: TGTGCCAGCAGTGACCGGGCCCATGGCTACACCTTC.

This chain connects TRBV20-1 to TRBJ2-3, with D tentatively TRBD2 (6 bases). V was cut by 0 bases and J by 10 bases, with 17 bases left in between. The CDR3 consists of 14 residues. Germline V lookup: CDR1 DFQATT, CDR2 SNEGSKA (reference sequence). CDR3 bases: TGCAGTGCTAGAGATGGAGGGTACAGGACCCCGCAGTATTTT. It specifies CSARDGGYRTPQYF.

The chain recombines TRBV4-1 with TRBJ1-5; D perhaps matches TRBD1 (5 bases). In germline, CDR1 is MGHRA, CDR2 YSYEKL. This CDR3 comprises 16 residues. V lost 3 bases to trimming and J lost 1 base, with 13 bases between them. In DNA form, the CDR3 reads TGCGCCAGCAGCCAGGGGGGGATGGGAAGCAATCAGCCCCAGCATTTT. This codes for CASSQGGMGSNQPQHF.

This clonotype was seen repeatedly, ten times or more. The CDR3 DNA reads TGTGCCAGCAGTCCTCGGACAGGTCCCTACGAGCAGTACTTC. Its protein product is CASSPRTGPYEQYF. The chain is built from TRBV12-3 or TRBV12-4 and TRBJ2-7, with 7 bases aligning to TRBD1. V shed 5 bases, J shed 2 bases, and the junction held 6 bases outside the gene matches. This CDR3 spans 14 amino acids.

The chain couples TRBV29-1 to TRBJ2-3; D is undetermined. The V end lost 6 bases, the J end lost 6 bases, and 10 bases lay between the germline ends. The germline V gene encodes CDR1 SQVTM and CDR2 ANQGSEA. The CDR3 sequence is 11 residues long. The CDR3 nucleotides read TGCAGCGTCCCTTTAGGGGATACGCAGTATTTT. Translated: CSVPLGDTQYF.

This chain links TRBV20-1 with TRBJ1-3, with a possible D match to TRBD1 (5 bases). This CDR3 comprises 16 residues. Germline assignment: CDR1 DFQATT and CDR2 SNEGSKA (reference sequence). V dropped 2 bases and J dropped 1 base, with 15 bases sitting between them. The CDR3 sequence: CSARKTPRESGNTIYF. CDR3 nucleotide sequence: TGCAGTGCTAGAAAAACTCCCAGGGAATCTGGAAACACCATATATTTT.